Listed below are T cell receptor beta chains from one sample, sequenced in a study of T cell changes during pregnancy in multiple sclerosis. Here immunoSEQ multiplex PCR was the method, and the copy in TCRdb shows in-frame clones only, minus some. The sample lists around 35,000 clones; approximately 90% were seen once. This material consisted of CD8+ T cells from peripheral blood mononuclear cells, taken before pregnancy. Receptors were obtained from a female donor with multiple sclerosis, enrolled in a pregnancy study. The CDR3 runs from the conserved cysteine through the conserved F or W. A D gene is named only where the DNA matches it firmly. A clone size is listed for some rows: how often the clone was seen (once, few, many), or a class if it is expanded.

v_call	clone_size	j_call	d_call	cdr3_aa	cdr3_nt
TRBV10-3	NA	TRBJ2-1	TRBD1	CAISDSDRDQGNEQFF	TGTGCCATCAGTGACTCGGACAGGGACCAGGGGAATGAGCAGTTCTTC
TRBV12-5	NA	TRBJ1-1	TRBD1	CASGLMGTGGIENTEAFF	TGTGCTAGTGGCCTCATGGGTACAGGGGGTATCGAAAACACTGAAGCTTTCTTT
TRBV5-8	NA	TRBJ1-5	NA	CASSPELGPGQPQHF	TGTGCCAGCAGCCCGGAGTTAGGTCCCGGTCAGCCCCAGCATTTT
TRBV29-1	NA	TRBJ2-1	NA	CSVRHDSREQFF	TGCAGCGTCCGACATGATTCTCGGGAGCAGTTCTTC
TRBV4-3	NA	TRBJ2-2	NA	CASSQRDWTGELFF	TGCGCCAGCAGCCAGCGGGATTGGACCGGGGAGCTGTTTTTT
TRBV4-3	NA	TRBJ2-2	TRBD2	CASSQDGTSRKDGELFF	TGCGCCAGCAGCCAAGACGGGACTAGCCGTAAGGACGGGGAGCTGTTTTTT
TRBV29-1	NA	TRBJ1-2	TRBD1	CSVEGQANYGYTF	TGCAGCGTTGAGGGACAGGCAAACTATGGCTACACCTTC
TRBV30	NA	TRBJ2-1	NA	CAWSKAEQFF	TGTGCCTGGAGTAAAGCTGAGCAGTTCTTC
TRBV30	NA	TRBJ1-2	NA	CAWRPGGGPFSYGYTF	TGTGCCTGGAGGCCCGGGGGGGGCCCCTTTTCCTATGGCTACACCTTC
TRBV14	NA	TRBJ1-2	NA	CASSLLVRDGYTF	TGTGCCAGCAGCCTTCTCGTTCGGGATGGCTACACCTTC
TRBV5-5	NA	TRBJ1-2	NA	CASSLGDTSLTYGYTF	TGTGCCAGCAGCTTGGGAGACACGTCCCTTACCTATGGCTACACCTTC
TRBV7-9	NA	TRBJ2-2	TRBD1	CASSFKGAYTGELFF	TGTGCCAGCAGCTTTAAGGGGGCATACACCGGGGAGCTGTTTTTT
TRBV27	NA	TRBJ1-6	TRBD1	CASRGQGLSPLHF	TGTGCCAGTCGGGGACAGGGGCTTTCACCCCTCCACTTT
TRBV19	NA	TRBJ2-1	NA	CASSISRGEQFF	TGTGCCAGTAGTATAAGTCGGGGTGAGCAGTTCTTC
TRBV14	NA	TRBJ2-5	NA	CASSDGIAETQYF	TGTGCCAGCAGCGACGGAATAGCGGAGACCCAGTACTTC
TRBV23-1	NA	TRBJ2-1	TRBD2	CASSQRTSGFHNEQFF	TGCGCCAGCAGTCAGAGAACTAGCGGGTTCCACAATGAGCAGTTCTTC
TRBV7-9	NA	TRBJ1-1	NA	CASSRQNTEAFF	TGTGCCAGCAGCCGACAGAACACTGAAGCTTTCTTT
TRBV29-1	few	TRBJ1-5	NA	CSVVDRTGSNQPQHF	TGCAGCGTTGTAGACCGAACCGGGAGCAATCAGCCCCAGCATTTT
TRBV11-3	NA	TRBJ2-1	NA	CASSFAGLEEQFF	TGTGCCAGCAGCTTTGCAGGGCTCGAGGAGCAGTTCTTC
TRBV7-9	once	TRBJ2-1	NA	CASSFLAEPLDEQFF	TGTGCCAGCAGCTTCTTAGCGGAGCCCCTCGATGAGCAGTTCTTC
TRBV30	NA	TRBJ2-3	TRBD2	CAWSVAGGRIDTQYF	TGTGCCTGGAGTGTAGCGGGGGGGCGAATTGACACGCAGTATTTT
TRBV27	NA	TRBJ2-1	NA	CASTDMFSGVANEQFF	TGTGCCAGCACCGATATGTTTTCGGGTGTCGCGAATGAGCAGTTCTTC
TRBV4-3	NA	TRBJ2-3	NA	CASSTGSGLQSTDTQYF	TGCGCCAGCAGCACTGGCAGTGGACTCCAAAGCACAGATACGCAGTATTTT
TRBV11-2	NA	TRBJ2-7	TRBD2	CASSLTKRTSGPSYEQYF	TGTGCCAGCAGCTTGACAAAGAGGACTAGCGGTCCCTCCTACGAGCAGTACTTC
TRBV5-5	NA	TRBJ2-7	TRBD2	CASSLTSGGQTYEQYF	TGTGCCAGCAGCTTGACTAGCGGGGGACAAACTTACGAGCAGTACTTC
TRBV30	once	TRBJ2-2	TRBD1	CATGTGGTGELFF	TGTGCCACCGGGACAGGGGGTACCGGGGAGCTGTTTTTT
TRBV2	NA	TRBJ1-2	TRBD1	CASSELSLAGGNGYTF	TGTGCCAGCAGTGAATTATCATTGGCAGGGGGCAATGGCTACACCTTC
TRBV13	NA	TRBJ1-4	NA	CASSLAGDNEKLFF	TGTGCCAGCAGCTTAGCAGGGGATAATGAAAAACTGTTTTTT
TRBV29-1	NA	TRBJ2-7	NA	CSVVRAGFVDEQYF	TGCAGCGTTGTGAGGGCAGGTTTTGTCGACGAGCAGTACTTC
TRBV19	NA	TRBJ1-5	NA	CASSIFGEPQHF	TGTGCCAGTAGTATTTTCGGAGAGCCCCAGCATTTT
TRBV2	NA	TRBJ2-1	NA	CASRLATVNNEQFF	TGTGCCAGCAGACTAGCTACAGTTAACAATGAGCAGTTCTTC
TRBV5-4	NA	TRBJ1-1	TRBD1	CASSLFRGLGTEAFF	TGTGCCAGCAGCTTGTTTAGGGGGCTGGGGACTGAAGCTTTCTTT
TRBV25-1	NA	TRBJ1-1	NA	CASSGSGEVTEAFF	TGTGCCAGCAGTGGTTCTGGGGAGGTGACTGAAGCTTTCTTT
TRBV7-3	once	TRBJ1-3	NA	CASSLSGGFGNTIYF	TGTGCCAGCAGCTTATCGGGGGGGTTTGGAAACACCATATATTTT
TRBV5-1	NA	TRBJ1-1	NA	CASSIRPGAQGEAFF	TGCGCCAGCAGTATCCGGCCTGGCGCCCAGGGTGAAGCTTTCTTT
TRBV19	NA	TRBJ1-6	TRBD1	CASSPTGNSAPLHF	TGTGCCAGTAGCCCGACAGGGAATTCTGCACCCCTCCACTTT
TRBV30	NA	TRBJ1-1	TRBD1	CAWSGTVATEAFF	TGTGCCTGGAGCGGGACAGTGGCCACTGAAGCTTTCTTT
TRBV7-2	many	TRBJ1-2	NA	CASSLAFPGMMDFDYGYTF	TGTGCCAGCAGCTTAGCCTTCCCGGGTATGATGGATTTCGACTATGGCTACACCTTC
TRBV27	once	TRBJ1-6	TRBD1	CASSSETGGSSPLHF	TGTGCCAGCAGTTCCGAGACAGGGGGATCTTCACCCCTCCACTTT
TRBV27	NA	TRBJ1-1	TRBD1	CASSTTGGTEAFF	TGTGCCAGCAGTACAACAGGGGGCACTGAAGCTTTCTTT
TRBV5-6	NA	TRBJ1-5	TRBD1	CASSYGQGSPQHF	TGTGCCAGCAGTTACGGACAGGGTTCGCCCCAGCATTTT
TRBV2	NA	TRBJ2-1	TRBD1	CASTTGVHSYNEQFF	TGTGCCAGCACTACAGGGGTCCACTCCTACAATGAGCAGTTCTTC
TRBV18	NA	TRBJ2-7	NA	CASSPPVGGSHEQYF	TGTGCCAGCTCACCACCGGTCGGAGGGTCTCACGAGCAGTACTTC
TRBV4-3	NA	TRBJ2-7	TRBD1	CASSQRQGAGEQYF	TGCGCCAGCAGCCAACGTCAGGGGGCGGGGGAGCAGTACTTC
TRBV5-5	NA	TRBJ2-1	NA	CASSLLQGGNEQFF	TGTGCCAGCAGCTTGCTACAGGGTGGGAATGAGCAGTTCTTC
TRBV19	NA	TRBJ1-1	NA	CASSITGLMNTEAFF	TGTGCCAGTAGTATCACAGGTCTGATGAACACTGAAGCTTTCTTT
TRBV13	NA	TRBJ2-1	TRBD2	CASSPGLAVNNEQFF	TGTGCCAGCAGCCCAGGACTAGCGGTAAACAATGAGCAGTTCTTC
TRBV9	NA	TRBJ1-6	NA	CASSPLDSSSYNSPLHF	TGTGCCAGCAGCCCACTAGACTCAAGCTCCTATAATTCACCCCTCCACTTT
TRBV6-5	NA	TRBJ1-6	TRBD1	CASSYRGGPLRSPLHF	TGTGCCAGCAGTTACAGAGGGGGCCCCCTGCGATCACCCCTCCACTTT
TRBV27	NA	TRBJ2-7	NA	CASSLFRGRIDEQYF	TGTGCCAGCAGTTTATTTCGGGGGAGGATCGACGAGCAGTACTTC